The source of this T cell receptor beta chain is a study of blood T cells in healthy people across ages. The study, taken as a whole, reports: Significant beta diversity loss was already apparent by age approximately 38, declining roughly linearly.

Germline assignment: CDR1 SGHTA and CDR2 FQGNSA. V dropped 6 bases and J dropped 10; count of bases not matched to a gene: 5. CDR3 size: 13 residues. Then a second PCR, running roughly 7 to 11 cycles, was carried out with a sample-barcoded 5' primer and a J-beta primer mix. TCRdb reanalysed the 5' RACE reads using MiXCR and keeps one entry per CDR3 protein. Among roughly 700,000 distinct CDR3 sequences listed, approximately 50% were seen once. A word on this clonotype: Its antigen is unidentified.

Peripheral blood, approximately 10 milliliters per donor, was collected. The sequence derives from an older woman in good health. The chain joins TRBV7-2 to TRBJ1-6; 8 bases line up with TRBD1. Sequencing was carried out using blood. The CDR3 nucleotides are TGTGCCAGCAGTGCAGGGGGCGAGTCACCCCTCCACTTT. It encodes CASSAGGESPLHF.